Listed below are T cell receptor beta chains from one sample, sequenced in a study of blood T cell repertoires in COVID-19. Profiled with immunoSEQ multiplex PCR; TCRdb holds only in-frame clones, not every one. The sample consists of about 97,000 clones, 92% of them appearing once. Input material: peripheral blood. The receptor source for this set is a man in his fifties or sixties with active COVID-19. Both conserved end residues are part of each CDR3. Fields, in order: D gene, V gene, J gene, clone size, CDR3 DNA, CDR3 protein. D genes are given only for firm matches. Clone size is stated in some rows and not others, as once, few, many or a class when expanded.

D gene: .
V gene: TRBV29-1
J gene: TRBJ2-1
clone size: .
CDR3 DNA: TGCAGCGTTGCCCTGACTGGCTCCTACAATGAGCAGTTCTTC
CDR3 protein: CSVALTGSYNEQFF

D gene: .
V gene: TRBV5-4
J gene: TRBJ2-2
clone size: .
CDR3 DNA: TGTGCCAGCAGTCTACCGGGGAACACCGGGGAGCTGTTTTTT
CDR3 protein: CASSLPGNTGELFF

D gene: .
V gene: TRBV5-6
J gene: TRBJ1-1
clone size: .
CDR3 DNA: TGTGCCAGCAGCTTCCCGGTCGGCACTGAAGCTTTCTTT
CDR3 protein: CASSFPVGTEAFF

D gene: .
V gene: TRBV7-3
J gene: TRBJ2-5
clone size: .
CDR3 DNA: TGTGCCAGCAGCCGGGACTCCCAAGAGACCCAGTACTTC
CDR3 protein: CASSRDSQETQYF

D gene: .
V gene: TRBV3-1/TRBV3-2
J gene: TRBJ2-5
clone size: .
CDR3 DNA: TGTGCCAGCAGCCAAGATAGTCCGGCGGCCAACTTC
CDR3 protein: CASSQDSPAANF

D gene: TRBD1
V gene: TRBV24-1
J gene: TRBJ2-7
clone size: .
CDR3 DNA: TGTGCCACCAGTGACTCAAGACAGGGGAGCTCCTACGAGCAGTACTTC
CDR3 protein: CATSDSRQGSSYEQYF

D gene: TRBD1
V gene: TRBV2
J gene: TRBJ2-5
clone size: .
CDR3 DNA: TGTGCCAGCACCCGGGACAGTAAAGAGACCCAGTACTTC
CDR3 protein: CASTRDSKETQYF

D gene: .
V gene: TRBV7-9
J gene: TRBJ1-1
clone size: .
CDR3 DNA: TGTGCCAGCAGCCAACAGGGTGAAGCTTTCTTT
CDR3 protein: CASSQQGEAFF

D gene: TRBD1
V gene: TRBV5-1
J gene: TRBJ2-3
clone size: .
CDR3 DNA: TGCGCCAGCAGCTTGGGACAGGGAAAAGATACGCAGTATTTT
CDR3 protein: CASSLGQGKDTQYF

D gene: .
V gene: TRBV6-6
J gene: TRBJ1-4
clone size: .
CDR3 DNA: TGTGCCAGCAGTGATGGGTGGGGGCAGGGTGAAAAACTGTTTTTT
CDR3 protein: CASSDGWGQGEKLFF

D gene: TRBD1
V gene: TRBV23-1
J gene: TRBJ1-3
clone size: .
CDR3 DNA: TGCGCCAGCACCGCCCGAGGACAGGGGGGAACTGGAAACACCATATATTTT
CDR3 protein: CASTARGQGGTGNTIYF

D gene: .
V gene: TRBV28
J gene: TRBJ1-2
clone size: .
CDR3 DNA: TGTGCCAGCACCTTGGGAGGGGGAGGTAACTATGGCTACACCTTC
CDR3 protein: CASTLGGGGNYGYTF

D gene: .
V gene: TRBV6-4
J gene: TRBJ1-2
clone size: .
CDR3 DNA: TGTGCCAGCAGTGACTCGCAGGGCGGCTATGGCTACACCTTC
CDR3 protein: CASSDSQGGYGYTF

D gene: TRBD2
V gene: TRBV28
J gene: TRBJ2-1
clone size: .
CDR3 DNA: TGTGCCAGCAGACGGACTAGCGGTTACAATGAGCAGTTCTTC
CDR3 protein: CASRRTSGYNEQFF

D gene: .
V gene: TRBV24-1
J gene: TRBJ2-7
clone size: once
CDR3 DNA: TGTGCCACCAGTGGGGCAGGGGACTACGAGCAGTACTTC
CDR3 protein: CATSGAGDYEQYF

D gene: TRBD2
V gene: TRBV24-1
J gene: TRBJ2-3
clone size: .
CDR3 DNA: TGTGCCACCAGTGATTTGGGATCGGCGGGAGGGACGGCAGATACGCAGTATTTT
CDR3 protein: CATSDLGSAGGTADTQYF

D gene: TRBD1
V gene: TRBV6-5
J gene: TRBJ1-3
clone size: .
CDR3 DNA: TGTGCCAGCAGTAATATACAGGGGGCTGGAAACACCATATATTTT
CDR3 protein: CASSNIQGAGNTIYF

D gene: .
V gene: TRBV5-5
J gene: TRBJ1-3
clone size: many
CDR3 DNA: TGTGCCAGCAGCTTGGACCGGGAGGCTGGAAACACCATATATTTT
CDR3 protein: CASSLDREAGNTIYF

D gene: TRBD1
V gene: TRBV5-1
J gene: TRBJ2-7
clone size: .
CDR3 DNA: TGCGCCAGCAGCCCGGGACAGGGGGCGAACGAGCAGTACTTC
CDR3 protein: CASSPGQGANEQYF

D gene: .
V gene: TRBV3-1/TRBV3-2
J gene: TRBJ1-2
clone size: .
CDR3 DNA: TGTGCCAGCAGCCAATTCGGGGAGCGCTACACCTTC
CDR3 protein: CASSQFGERYTF

D gene: TRBD1
V gene: TRBV3-1/TRBV3-2
J gene: TRBJ1-4
clone size: once
CDR3 DNA: TGTGCCAGCAGTTCAGGGGGCCCGGGAAATGAAAAACTGTTTTTT
CDR3 protein: CASSSGGPGNEKLFF

D gene: TRBD1
V gene: TRBV10-3
J gene: TRBJ2-7
clone size: .
CDR3 DNA: TGTGCCATCAGTGAGACAGGGGGAGGAACAGGGGAGCAGTACTTC
CDR3 protein: CAISETGGGTGEQYF

D gene: .
V gene: TRBV28
J gene: TRBJ1-2
clone size: .
CDR3 DNA: TGTGCCAGCAGTTTATCGGTCCCTAACTATGGCTACACCTTC
CDR3 protein: CASSLSVPNYGYTF

D gene: TRBD2
V gene: TRBV20-1
J gene: TRBJ2-2
clone size: .
CDR3 DNA: TGCAGTGCTAGTAGCGGGAGGGGTACCGGGGAGCTGTTTTTT
CDR3 protein: CSASSGRGTGELFF

D gene: TRBD1
V gene: TRBV5-1
J gene: TRBJ2-2
clone size: .
CDR3 DNA: TGCGCCAGCAGCATGGGACAGGGGGTCACCGGGGAGCTGTTTTTT
CDR3 protein: CASSMGQGVTGELFF

D gene: TRBD2
V gene: TRBV6-5
J gene: TRBJ2-1
clone size: .
CDR3 DNA: TGTGCCAGCAGTCCGACTAGCGATTCCTACAATGAGCAGTTCTTC
CDR3 protein: CASSPTSDSYNEQFF

D gene: .
V gene: TRBV9
J gene: TRBJ1-4
clone size: .
CDR3 DNA: TGTGCCAGCAGCACAACAGGGATGGGCAAACTGTTTTTT
CDR3 protein: CASSTTGMGKLFF

D gene: .
V gene: TRBV30
J gene: TRBJ1-5
clone size: .
CDR3 DNA: TGTGCCTGGAGGGACAGCCAGAATCAGCCCCAGCATTTT
CDR3 protein: CAWRDSQNQPQHF

D gene: .
V gene: TRBV19
J gene: TRBJ1-1
clone size: .
CDR3 DNA: TGTGCCAGTAGCCCTGGGGGAGGGAACTGGGGCACTGAAGCTTTCTTT
CDR3 protein: CASSPGGGNWGTEAFF

D gene: .
V gene: TRBV18
J gene: TRBJ2-7
clone size: .
CDR3 DNA: TGTGCCAGCTCACTTCCTAGGAACCCATACGAGCAGTACTTC
CDR3 protein: CASSLPRNPYEQYF

D gene: TRBD2
V gene: TRBV3-1/TRBV3-2
J gene: TRBJ2-7
clone size: .
CDR3 DNA: TGTGCCAGCAGCCAAGGACTAGCGGGAGGAAGCTCCTACGAGCAGTACTTC
CDR3 protein: CASSQGLAGGSSYEQYF

D gene: TRBD2
V gene: TRBV4-2
J gene: TRBJ2-1
clone size: .
CDR3 DNA: TGTGCCAGCAGCCAAGTAGCGGGGGCCTCCTACAATGAGCAGTTCTTC
CDR3 protein: CASSQVAGASYNEQFF

D gene: TRBD1
V gene: TRBV5-1
J gene: TRBJ1-2
clone size: .
CDR3 DNA: TGCGCCAGCCGCGGACAGGGTAAAGGCTACACCTTC
CDR3 protein: CASRGQGKGYTF

D gene: TRBD2
V gene: TRBV11-3
J gene: TRBJ2-2
clone size: .
CDR3 DNA: TGTGCCAGCAGCTCCCTGGGGCGGGAGGTGAACACCGGGGAGCTGTTTTTT
CDR3 protein: CASSSLGREVNTGELFF

D gene: .
V gene: TRBV6-5
J gene: TRBJ2-7
clone size: .
CDR3 DNA: TGTGCCAGCAGTACCGGGACTCAAACCTACGAGCAGTACTTC
CDR3 protein: CASSTGTQTYEQYF

D gene: .
V gene: TRBV29-1
J gene: TRBJ1-1
clone size: .
CDR3 DNA: TGCAGCGTTTCTAAGGGAGGGGACACTGAAGCTTTCTTT
CDR3 protein: CSVSKGGDTEAFF

D gene: TRBD1
V gene: TRBV14
J gene: TRBJ1-6
clone size: .
CDR3 DNA: TGTGCCAGCAGCCAAGAATACAGGGGGAATTCACCCCTCCACTTT
CDR3 protein: CASSQEYRGNSPLHF

D gene: .
V gene: TRBV19
J gene: TRBJ2-3
clone size: .
CDR3 DNA: TGTGCCAGTAGTATTCCGGGGGGCGAGGTAGATACGCAGTATTTT
CDR3 protein: CASSIPGGEVDTQYF

D gene: TRBD1
V gene: TRBV24-1
J gene: TRBJ2-3
clone size: .
CDR3 DNA: TGTGCCACCAGTGCTGGACAGGGGGCCGGAGATACGCAGTATTTT
CDR3 protein: CATSAGQGAGDTQYF

D gene: .
V gene: TRBV28
J gene: TRBJ2-1
clone size: .
CDR3 DNA: TGTGCCAGCAGTTTTCATAGACAGGAAAAAACGGGTGAGCAGTTCTTC
CDR3 protein: CASSFHRQEKTGEQFF

D gene: .
V gene: TRBV10-1
J gene: TRBJ1-5
clone size: .
CDR3 DNA: TGCGCCAGCAGTGAGTCGGGCAGCCATCAGCCCCAGCATTTT
CDR3 protein: CASSESGSHQPQHF

D gene: .
V gene: TRBV21-1
J gene: TRBJ1-3
clone size: .
CDR3 DNA: TGTGCCAGCAGCCCCTGGGGGGGCGCGGCTGGAAACACCATATATTTT
CDR3 protein: CASSPWGGAAGNTIYF

D gene: .
V gene: TRBV24-1
J gene: TRBJ2-7
clone size: .
CDR3 DNA: TGTGCCACCAGTGATCCGCAGGGGCCTAGCTACGAGCAGTACTTC
CDR3 protein: CATSDPQGPSYEQYF

D gene: TRBD2
V gene: TRBV10-3
J gene: TRBJ2-7
clone size: once
CDR3 DNA: TGTGCCATCAGTGGGTCCTTGGGGGGGGACGAGCAGTACTTC
CDR3 protein: CAISGSLGGDEQYF

D gene: TRBD2
V gene: TRBV2
J gene: TRBJ2-2
clone size: once
CDR3 DNA: TGTGCCAGCAGTCCCACGGGGCCAGCGGGAGATGTCACCGGGGAGCTGTTTTTT
CDR3 protein: CASSPTGPAGDVTGELFF

D gene: .
V gene: TRBV2
J gene: TRBJ2-3
clone size: .
CDR3 DNA: TGTGCCAGCAGTGAAGTTAGTGTCAGGCACACAGATACGCAGTATTTT
CDR3 protein: CASSEVSVRHTDTQYF

D gene: TRBD1
V gene: TRBV7-9
J gene: TRBJ1-1
clone size: .
CDR3 DNA: TGTGCCAGCAGCACCGGGACAGGGGGCGCCGCTGAAGCTTTCTTT
CDR3 protein: CASSTGTGGAAEAFF

D gene: .
V gene: TRBV6-6
J gene: TRBJ2-3
clone size: .
CDR3 DNA: TGTGCCAGCAGTCAGGTGGAGGGCACAGATACGCAGTATTTT
CDR3 protein: CASSQVEGTDTQYF

D gene: TRBD2
V gene: TRBV7-9
J gene: TRBJ2-2
clone size: .
CDR3 DNA: TGTGCCTCTGAGCGGGAGTCGAACACCGGGGAGCTGTTTTTT
CDR3 protein: CASERESNTGELFF